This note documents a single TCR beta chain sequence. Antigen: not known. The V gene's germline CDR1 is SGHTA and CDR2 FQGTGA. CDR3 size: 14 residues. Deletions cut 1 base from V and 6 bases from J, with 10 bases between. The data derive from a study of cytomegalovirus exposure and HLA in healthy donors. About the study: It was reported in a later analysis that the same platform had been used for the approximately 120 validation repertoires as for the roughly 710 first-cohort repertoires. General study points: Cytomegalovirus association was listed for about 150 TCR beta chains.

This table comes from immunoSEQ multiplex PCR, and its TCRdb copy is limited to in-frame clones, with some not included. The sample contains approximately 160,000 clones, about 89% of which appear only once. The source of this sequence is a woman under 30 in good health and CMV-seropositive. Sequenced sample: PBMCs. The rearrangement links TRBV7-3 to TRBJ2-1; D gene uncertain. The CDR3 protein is CASSLKQRSNEQFF. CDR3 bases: TGTGCCAGCAGCTTAAAGCAGCGCTCCAATGAGCAGTTCTTC. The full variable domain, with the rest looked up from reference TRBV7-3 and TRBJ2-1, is GAGVSQTPSNKVTEKGKYVELRCDPISGHTALYWYRQSLGQGPEFLIYFQGTGAADDSGLPNDRFFAVRPEGSVSTLKIQRTERGDSAVYLCASSLKQRSNEQFFGPGTRLTVL.